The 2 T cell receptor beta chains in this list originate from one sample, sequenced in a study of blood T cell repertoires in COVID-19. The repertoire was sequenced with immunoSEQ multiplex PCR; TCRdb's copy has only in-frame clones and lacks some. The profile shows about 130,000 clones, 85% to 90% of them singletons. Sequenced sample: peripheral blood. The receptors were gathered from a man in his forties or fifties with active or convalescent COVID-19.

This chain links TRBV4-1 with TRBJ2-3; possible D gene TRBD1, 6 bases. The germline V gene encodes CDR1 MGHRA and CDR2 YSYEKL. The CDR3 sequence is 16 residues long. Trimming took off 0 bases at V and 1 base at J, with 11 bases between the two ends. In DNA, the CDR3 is TGCGCCAGCAGCCAAGATAAAGGGGGTCGCACAGATACGCAGTATTTT. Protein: CASSQDKGGRTDTQYF.

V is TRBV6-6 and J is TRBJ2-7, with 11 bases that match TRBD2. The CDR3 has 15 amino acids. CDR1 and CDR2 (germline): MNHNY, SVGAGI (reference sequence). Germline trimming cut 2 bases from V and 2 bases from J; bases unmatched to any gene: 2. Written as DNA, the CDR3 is TGTGCCAGCAGTTACCTAGCGGGGGGAACCTACGAGCAGTACTTC. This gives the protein CASSYLAGGTYEQYF.